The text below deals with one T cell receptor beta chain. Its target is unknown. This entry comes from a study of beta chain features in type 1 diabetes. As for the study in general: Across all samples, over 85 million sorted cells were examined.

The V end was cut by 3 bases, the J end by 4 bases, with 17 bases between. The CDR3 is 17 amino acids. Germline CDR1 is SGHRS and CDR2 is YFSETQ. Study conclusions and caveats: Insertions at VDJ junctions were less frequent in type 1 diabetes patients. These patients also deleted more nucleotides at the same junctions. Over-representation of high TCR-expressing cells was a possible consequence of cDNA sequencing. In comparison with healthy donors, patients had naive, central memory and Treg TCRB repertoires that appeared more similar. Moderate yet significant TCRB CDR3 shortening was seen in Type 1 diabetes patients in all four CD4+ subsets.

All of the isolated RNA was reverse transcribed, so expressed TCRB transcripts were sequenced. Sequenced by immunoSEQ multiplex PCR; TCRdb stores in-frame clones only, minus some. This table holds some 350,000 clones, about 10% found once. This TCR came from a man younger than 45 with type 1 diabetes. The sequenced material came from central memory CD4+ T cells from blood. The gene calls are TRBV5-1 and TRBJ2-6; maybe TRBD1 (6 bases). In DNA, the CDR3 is TGCGCCAGCAGCTCATCCCCCCCAGGGGCCGGGGCCAACGTCCTGACTTTC. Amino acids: CASSSSPPGAGANVLTF.